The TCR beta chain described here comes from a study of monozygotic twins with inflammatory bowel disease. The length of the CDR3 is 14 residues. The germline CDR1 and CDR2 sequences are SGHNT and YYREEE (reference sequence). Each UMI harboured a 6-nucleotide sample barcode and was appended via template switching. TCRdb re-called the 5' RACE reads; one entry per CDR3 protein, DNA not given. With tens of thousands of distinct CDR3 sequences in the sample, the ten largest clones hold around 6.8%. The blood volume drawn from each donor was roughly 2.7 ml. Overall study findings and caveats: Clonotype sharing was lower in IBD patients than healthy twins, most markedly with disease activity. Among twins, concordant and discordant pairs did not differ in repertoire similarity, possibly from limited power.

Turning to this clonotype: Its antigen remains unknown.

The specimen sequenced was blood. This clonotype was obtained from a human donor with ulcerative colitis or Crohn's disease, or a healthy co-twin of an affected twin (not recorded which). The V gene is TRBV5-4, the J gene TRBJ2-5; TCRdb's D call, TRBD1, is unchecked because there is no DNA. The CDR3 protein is CASSWEGQQETQYF. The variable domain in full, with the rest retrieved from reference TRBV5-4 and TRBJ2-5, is ETGVTQSPTHLIKTRGQQVTLRCSSQSGHNTVSWYQQALGQGPQFIFQYYREEENGRGNFPPRFSGLQFPNYSSELNVNALELDDSALYLCASSWEGQQETQYFGPGTRLLVL.